Sequencing of this T cell receptor (beta chain) was carried out in a study of T cells after yellow fever vaccination. This clonotype was counted at least ten times. This CDR3 has 15 residues. J lost 4 bases, V lost 5 bases, and 9 bases had no gene match. In germline, CDR1 is MNHNY, CDR2 SVGAGI (reference sequence). TCRdb itself ran the 5' RACE reads through MiXCR, one entry per CDR3 protein. The top ten hold 35% to 45% of the sample, which has 150,000 to 200,000 distinct CDR3 sequences, 9.5% to 12% seen once. This TCR was recovered from a young man who received the YFV17D yellow fever vaccine. The sample here was CD8+ T cells sorted from PBMCs, taken 15 days after the yellow fever booster vaccination. J is TRBJ2-5 and V is TRBV6-6, with 8 bases fitting TRBD1. Here the CDR3 reads CASSHGQGSVETQYF. CDR3 nucleotides: TGTGCCAGCAGTCACGGACAGGGTTCGGTAGAGACCCAGTACTTC.